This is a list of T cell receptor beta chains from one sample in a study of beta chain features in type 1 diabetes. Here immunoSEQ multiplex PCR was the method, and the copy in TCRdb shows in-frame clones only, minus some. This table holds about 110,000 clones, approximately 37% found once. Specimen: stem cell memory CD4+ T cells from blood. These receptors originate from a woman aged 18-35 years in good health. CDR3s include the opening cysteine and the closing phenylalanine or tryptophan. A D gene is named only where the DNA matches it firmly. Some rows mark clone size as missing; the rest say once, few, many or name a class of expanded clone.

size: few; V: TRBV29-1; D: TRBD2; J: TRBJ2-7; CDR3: CSAGLAPYEQYF; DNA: TGCAGCGCCGGACTAGCGCCCTACGAGCAGTACTTC
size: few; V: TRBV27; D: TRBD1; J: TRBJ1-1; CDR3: CASSPGTGSAFF; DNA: TGTGCCAGCAGTCCCGGGACAGGGAGTGCTTTCTTT
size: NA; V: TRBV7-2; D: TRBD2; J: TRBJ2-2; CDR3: CASSLAGVGLVFPGELFF; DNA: TGTGCCAGCAGCTTAGCAGGGGTAGGACTAGTGTTCCCCGGGGAGCTGTTTTTT
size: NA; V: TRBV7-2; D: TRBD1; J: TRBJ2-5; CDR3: CASSLGNRGPGETQYF; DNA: TGTGCCAGCAGCTTAGGCAACAGGGGGCCTGGAGAGACCCAGTACTTC
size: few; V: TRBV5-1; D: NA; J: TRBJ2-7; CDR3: CASSPTGKTYEQYF; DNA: TGCGCCAGCAGCCCCACAGGGAAAACCTACGAGCAGTACTTC
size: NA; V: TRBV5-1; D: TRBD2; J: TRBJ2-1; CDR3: CASSPYLGLAADSYNEQFF; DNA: TGCGCCAGCAGCCCTTACCTGGGACTAGCTGCTGACTCCTACAATGAGCAGTTCTTC
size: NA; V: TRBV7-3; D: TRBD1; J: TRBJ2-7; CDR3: CASSPQGPDREVGNEQYF; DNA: TGTGCCAGCAGCCCCCAGGGCCCGGACAGGGAGGTTGGCAACGAGCAGTACTTC
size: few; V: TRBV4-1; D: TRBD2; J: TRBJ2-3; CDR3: CASSLAGVPDTQYF; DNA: TGCGCCAGCAGCCTAGCGGGAGTCCCAGATACGCAGTATTTT
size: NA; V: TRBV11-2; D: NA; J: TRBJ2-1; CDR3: CASSPRRSNYNEQFF; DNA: TGTGCCAGCAGCCCGCGCAGGTCAAACTACAATGAGCAGTTCTTC
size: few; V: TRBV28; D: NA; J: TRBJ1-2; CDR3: CASSLAVDYGYTF; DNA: TGTGCCAGCAGTTTAGCAGTGGACTATGGCTACACCTTC
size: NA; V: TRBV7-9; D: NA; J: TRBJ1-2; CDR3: CASTPTGTYGYTF; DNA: TGTGCCAGCACCCCAACAGGGACCTATGGCTACACCTTC
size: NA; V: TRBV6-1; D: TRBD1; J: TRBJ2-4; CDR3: CASSAPGQGGKNIQYF; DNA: TGTGCCAGCAGTGCCCCGGGACAGGGAGGCAAAAACATTCAGTACTTC